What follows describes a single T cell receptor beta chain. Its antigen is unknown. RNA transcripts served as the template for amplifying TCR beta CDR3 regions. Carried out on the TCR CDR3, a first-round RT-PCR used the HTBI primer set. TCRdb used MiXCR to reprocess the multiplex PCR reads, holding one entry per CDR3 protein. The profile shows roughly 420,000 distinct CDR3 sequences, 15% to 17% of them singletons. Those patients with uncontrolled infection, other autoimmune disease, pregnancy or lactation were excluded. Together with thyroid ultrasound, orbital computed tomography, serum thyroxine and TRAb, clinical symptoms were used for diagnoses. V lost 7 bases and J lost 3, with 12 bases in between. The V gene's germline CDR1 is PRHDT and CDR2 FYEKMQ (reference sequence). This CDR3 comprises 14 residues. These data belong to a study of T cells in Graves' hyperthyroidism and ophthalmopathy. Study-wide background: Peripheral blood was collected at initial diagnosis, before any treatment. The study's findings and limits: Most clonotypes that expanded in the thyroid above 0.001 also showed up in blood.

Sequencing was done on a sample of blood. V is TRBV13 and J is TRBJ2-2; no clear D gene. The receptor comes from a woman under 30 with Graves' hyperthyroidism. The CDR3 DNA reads TGTGCCAGCAATGTTGGCAGTCACACCGGGGAGCTGTTTTTT. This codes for CASNVGSHTGELFF.